This entry lists 30 T cell receptor beta chains sequenced from one sample in a study of blood T cell repertoires in COVID-19. Only in-frame clones appear in the TCRdb table, and some are missing; sequencing was by immunoSEQ multiplex PCR. The sample includes under 300,000 clones, approximately 86% of them seen just once. The sequenced material came from peripheral blood. These receptors originate from a man in his late teens or twenties with active or convalescent COVID-19.

This chain links TRBV11-2 with TRBJ1-6, with TRBD1 as a possible D gene (6 bases). The V gene lost 2 bases and the J gene lost 7 bases, with 12 bases spanning the gap. CDR3 size: 15 residues. Germline loops: CDR1 SGHAT, CDR2 FQNNGV. CDR3 coding DNA: TGTGCCAGCAGCTTATACGGGACACCAAATTCACCCCTCCACTTT. This codes for CASSLYGTPNSPLHF.

V and J are TRBV7-2 and TRBJ2-3; D gene uncertain. V was clipped by 5 bases and J by 2 bases, with 8 bases between them. There are 13 residues in the CDR3. Germline V CDR1 and CDR2: SGHTA, FQGNSA. DNA for the CDR3: TGTGCCAGCAGCCCCCTCCCCACAGATACGCAGTATTTT. Translation gives CASSPLPTDTQYF.

This chain links TRBV6-5 with TRBJ2-1; no clear D gene. Trimming took 5 bases from V and 1 from J, leaving 12 bases between them. CDR3 length: 15 residues. Germline V gives CDR1 MNHEY, CDR2 SVGAGI. CDR3 sequence reads: CASSTPRSSYNEQFF. CDR3 sequence (DNA): TGTGCCAGCAGTACCCCCCGGAGTTCCTACAATGAGCAGTTCTTC.

The rearrangement joins TRBV2 to TRBJ2-2; D perhaps matches TRBD1 (6 bases). The germline gives CDR1 SNHLY, CDR2 FYNNEI. This CDR3 comprises 14 residues. Trimming pared 5 bases from V and 8 bases from J, leaving 15 bases between. CDR3 protein: CASSNFGTTGELFF. CDR3 bases: TGTGCCAGCAGTAATTTTGGGACAACTGGGGAGCTGTTTTTT.

This chain links TRBV10-3 with TRBJ1-1; D is uncertain. The CDR3 sequence is 14 residues long. The V gene lost 3 bases and the J gene lost 4 bases, with 12 bases spanning the gap. Germline-derived CDR1 and CDR2 are ENHRY and SYGVKD. CDR3 DNA: TGTGCCATCAGTGAAAACGGGGAGGGCACTGAAGCTTTCTTT. Amino acids: CAISENGEGTEAFF.

On this clone itself: The same CDR3 also results from other DNA sequences found in this sample. This rearrangement joins TRBV7-3 to TRBJ1-1, with D tentatively TRBD1 (5 bases). CDR1 SGHTA and CDR2 FQGTGA come from the germline V gene. The CDR3 sequence is 13 residues long. Between the trimmed V and J ends, which lost 2 bases and 1 base, there was a span of 5 bases. Here the CDR3 reads CASSLGANTEAFF. The CDR3 DNA follows: TGTGCCAGCAGCTTAGGGGCGAACACTGAAGCTTTCTTT.

The chain has TRBV27 and TRBJ1-5, with 8 bases identical to TRBD1. The germline CDR1 and CDR2 sequences are MNHEY and SMNVEV (reference sequence). The CDR3 is made up of 14 amino acids. The ends lost 9 bases at V and 1 base at J; junction bases unmatched: 5. In DNA, the CDR3 is TGTGCCAGTGGACAGGGTCTGAGCAATCAGCCCCAGCATTTT. As protein: CASGQGLSNQPQHF.

This clone was recorded once. The chain recombines TRBV5-1 with TRBJ1-6; no clear D. Germline V lookup: CDR1 SGHRS, CDR2 YFSETQ. The CDR3 is 15 residues long. The V gene lost 1 base and the J gene lost 7 bases, with 12 bases spanning the gap. The CDR3 loop is CASSLYRESNSPLHF. DNA for the CDR3: TGCGCCAGCAGCTTGTACAGAGAATCGAATTCACCCCTCCACTTT.

The chain has TRBV12-3 or TRBV12-4 and TRBJ1-3; D uncertain. The V end was cut by 8 bases, the J end by 7 bases, with 12 bases between. The CDR3 sequence is 12 residues long. The CDR3 region has the DNA TGTGCCAGCCAAGGCTCGGAGAACACCATATATTTT. The encoded protein is CASQGSENTIYF.

The J gene is TRBJ1-1, the V gene TRBV2, with 7 nucleotides matching TRBD1. The CDR3 totals 11 residues. Looked up from germline, CDR1 is SNHLY and CDR2 is FYNNEI. V shed 6 bases and J 9 bases; nucleotides not matched to a gene: 4. CDR3 protein: CASREQGKAFF. CDR3 coding DNA: TGTGCCAGCAGGGAACAGGGGAAAGCTTTCTTT. The whole variable domain, filled in from reference TRBV2 and TRBJ1-1, reads EPEVTQTPSHQVTQMGQEVILRCVPISNHLYFYWYRQILGQKVEFLVSFYNNEISEKSEIFDDQFSVERPDGSNFTLKIRSTKLEDSAMYFCASREQGKAFFGQGTRLTVV.

The chain links TRBV6-5 to TRBJ2-5, with 7 bases fitting TRBD1. The CDR3 totals 15 residues. From germline, CDR1 is MNHEY and CDR2 SVGAGI. Trimming took 5 bases from V and 2 from J; bases not matched to a gene: 8. In nucleotides, the CDR3 is TGTGCCAGCAGTCGAACGGGACAGAAACAAGAGACCCAGTACTTC. Its translation: CASSRTGQKQETQYF.

This sequence joins TRBV6-5 and TRBJ2-5, with D perhaps matching TRBD2 (5 bases). Trimming cost V 2 bases and J 2 bases, with 12 bases left between them. Germline CDR1 is MNHEY and CDR2 is SVGAGI. This CDR3 comprises 15 residues. CDR3 sequence reads: CASSYGPPGQETQYF. CDR3 DNA: TGTGCCAGCAGTTACGGACCCCCGGGGCAAGAGACCCAGTACTTC.

The chain combines TRBV18 with TRBJ1-5, with 7 bases matching TRBD1. The V gene end was trimmed by 6 bases and the J gene end by 0 bases; junction bases not matched to a gene: 8. CDR3 length equals 16 residues. The germline gives CDR1 KGHSH, CDR2 LQKENI. CDR3 sequence: CASSPGTAYSNQPQHF. CDR3 coding DNA: TGTGCCAGCTCCCCCGGGACAGCCTATAGCAATCAGCCCCAGCATTTT.

V is TRBV7-2 and J is TRBJ2-2, with 11 bases lining up with TRBD2. The CDR3 contains 16 residues. V was clipped by 5 bases and J by 5 bases; unmatched bases: 7. Germline CDR1 SGHTA, CDR2 FQGNSA. DNA of the CDR3: TGTGCCAGCAGCCCTAGACTAGCGGGGCGAACCGGGGAGCTGTTTTTT. Residues: CASSPRLAGRTGELFF.

The chain is built from TRBV19 and TRBJ2-1; 9 bases are a match to TRBD2. The CDR3 has 15 amino acids. V shed 9 bases, J shed 5 bases, and the junction held 11 bases outside the gene matches. The V gene's germline CDR1 is LNHDA and CDR2 SQIVND (reference sequence). CDR3: CARTPGLAVDNEQFF. Written as DNA, the CDR3 is TGTGCCAGAACCCCGGGACTAGCAGTCGACAATGAGCAGTTCTTC. Based on the CDR3 plus reference TRBV19 and TRBJ2-1, the full variable domain is DGGITQSPKYLFRKEGQNVTLSCEQNLNHDAMYWYRQDPGQGLRLIYYSQIVNDFQKGDIAEGYSVSREKKESFPLTVTSAQKNPTAFYLCARTPGLAVDNEQFFGPGTRLTVL.

The V and J genes are TRBV25-1 and TRBJ1-6; TRBD1 matches at 8 bases. The germline V gene encodes CDR1 MGHDK and CDR2 SYGVNS. With V trimmed by 2 bases and J by 8 bases, 5 bases remained unmatched. The length of the CDR3 is 15 residues. The CDR3 nucleotides read TGTGCCAGCAGTGAAAGAGACAGGGGAGATTCACCCCTCCACTTT. Protein sequence: CASSERDRGDSPLHF.

This clone was seen once. The chain combines TRBV6-2 or TRBV6-3 with TRBJ1-2; 7 nucleotides agree with TRBD1. The CDR3 consists of 13 residues. CDR1 and CDR2 (germline): MNHEY, SVGEGT. J gave up 8 bases and V 3 bases, and 6 bases lay outside the gene matches. The CDR3 reads CASSYNTGVGYTF. The CDR3 DNA reads as TGTGCCAGCAGTTATAATACAGGGGTCGGCTACACCTTC.

The rearrangement uses TRBV4-3 and TRBJ2-5; weak D call: TRBD2 (6 bases). Germline values: CDR1 LGHNA, CDR2 YSLEER. Trimming took off 0 bases at V and 2 bases at J, with 10 bases between the two ends. This CDR3 spans 15 amino acids. The CDR3 region is CASSQDAGPQETQYF. The CDR3 DNA reads as TGCGCCAGCAGCCAAGATGCGGGACCTCAAGAGACCCAGTACTTC.

This chain connects TRBV3-1 (or the pseudogene TRBV3-2) to TRBJ2-7; TRBD2 might be the D (5 bases). The CDR3 covers 15 residues. The V gene's germline CDR1 is LGHDT and CDR2 YNNKEL (reference sequence). Trimming removed 1 base from V and 2 bases from J, with 12 bases in between. The CDR3, as DNA: TGTGCCAGCAGCCAAGGGAACGTGGGAGCCTACGAGCAGTACTTC. Its protein is CASSQGNVGAYEQYF.

The table lists this clone with a count of one. V usage is TRBV13 and J usage is TRBJ1-5; the match to TRBD1 covers 7 bases. The CDR3 is made up of 14 amino acids. Germline V lookup: CDR1 PRHDT, CDR2 FYEKMQ (reference sequence). V lost 4 bases, J lost 4 bases, and 4 bases stayed unmatched. CDR3 coding DNA: TGTGCCAGCAGCTACGGGACAGTTAATCAGCCCCAGCATTTT. Translation: CASSYGTVNQPQHF.

The chain joins TRBV5-1 to TRBJ2-7; TRBD1 matches at 7 bases. The CDR3 has 15 amino acids. Germline loops: CDR1 SGHRS, CDR2 YFSETQ. The junction had 11 bases not matched to a gene; V was cut back by 0 bases and J by 8 bases. The CDR3 spells CASSLDLQGQRKQYF. The CDR3 DNA reads TGCGCCAGCAGCTTGGACCTACAGGGGCAAAGGAAGCAGTACTTC.

The genes are TRBV6-5 and TRBJ2-5; TRBD2 agrees at 11 bases. The V segment lost 6 bases and the J segment 1 base; nucleotides outside the gene matches: 4. Germline V gives CDR1 MNHEY, CDR2 SVGAGI. This CDR3 spans 15 amino acids. CDR3 in amino acids: CASSSSGRFQETQYF. CDR3 DNA: TGTGCCAGCAGCTCTAGCGGGAGGTTCCAAGAGACCCAGTACTTC.

The J gene is TRBJ2-7, the V gene TRBV6-6, with TRBD1 identical over 10 bases. The germline CDR1 and CDR2 sequences are MNHNY and SVGAGI (reference sequence). Trimming removed 8 bases from V and 2 bases from J; junction bases left unmatched: 3. This CDR3 has 13 residues. CDR3 sequence (DNA): TGTGCCAGCGGGGACAGGGGTCCCTACGAGCAGTACTTC. Translation gives CASGDRGPYEQYF.

The rearrangement links TRBV24-1 to TRBJ1-2; 7 bases line up with TRBD1. The CDR3 has 14 residues. Germline V gene lookup returns CDR1 KGHDR and CDR2 SFDVKD. After removal of 4 bases from V and 8 bases from J, the junction contained 9 bases not matched to a gene. CDR3 DNA sequence: TGTGCCACCAGTGACACCGACAGGGACACGGGCTACACCTTC. Protein product: CATSDTDRDTGYTF.

This clone was seen just once. This rearrangement joins TRBV6-5 to TRBJ1-6; 8 bases fit TRBD1. The CDR3 has 14 amino acids. J lost 9 bases, V lost 6 bases, and 7 bases had no gene match. The germline V gene has CDR1 MNHEY and CDR2 SVGAGI. The CDR3 protein is CASRDRVVTSPLHF. The CDR3 DNA reads as TGTGCCAGCAGGGACAGGGTTGTAACTTCACCCCTCCACTTT.

V and J are TRBV7-2 and TRBJ1-2; D remains ambiguous. Trimming shortened V by 5 bases and J by 8 bases, and 15 bases separated the two germline ends. Germline V gene data show CDR1 as SGHTA and CDR2 as FQGNSA. The CDR3 sequence is 13 residues long. DNA of the CDR3: TGTGCCAGCAGCGAGGATCCCCAGCGGGGCTACACCTTC. Translated: CASSEDPQRGYTF.

The chain joins TRBV30 to TRBJ2-2; D is perhaps TRBD1 (7 bases). There are 14 residues in the CDR3. The V gene lost 3 bases and the J gene lost 3 bases, with 11 bases spanning the gap. Germline CDR1 GTSNPN, CDR2 SVGIG (reference sequence). In nucleotides, the CDR3 is TGTGCCTGGAGGGGGGGACAGTACACCGGGGAGCTGTTTTTT. Translation gives CAWRGGQYTGELFF.

The genes are TRBV9 and TRBJ2-7; D remains unclear. CDR3 length equals 14 residues. V lost 0 bases, J lost 2 bases, and 9 bases lay in between. Germline V CDR1 and CDR2: SGDLS, YYNGEE. CDR3 sequence reads: CASSVAPETYEQYF. In nucleotides, the CDR3 is TGTGCCAGCAGCGTAGCCCCCGAGACCTACGAGCAGTACTTC.

This chain links TRBV7-9 with TRBJ1-4; D remains unclear. CDR3 length equals 14 residues. Between the trimmed V and J ends, which lost 8 bases and 0 bases, there was a span of 10 bases. Germline CDR1 and CDR2: SEHNR and FQNEAQ (reference sequence). DNA for the CDR3: TGTGCCAGCCTCACACGTGCAACTAATGAAAAACTGTTTTTT. Its protein is CASLTRATNEKLFF.

The chain links TRBV4-2 to TRBJ1-5; D call uncertain. Germline loops: CDR1 LGHNA, CDR2 YNFKEQ. The V end lost 0 bases, the J end lost 6 bases, and 9 bases lay between the germline ends. CDR3 length: 14 residues. The CDR3 here is CASSQDRVGQPQHF. The CDR3, as DNA: TGTGCCAGCAGCCAAGATCGGGTGGGTCAGCCCCAGCATTTT.